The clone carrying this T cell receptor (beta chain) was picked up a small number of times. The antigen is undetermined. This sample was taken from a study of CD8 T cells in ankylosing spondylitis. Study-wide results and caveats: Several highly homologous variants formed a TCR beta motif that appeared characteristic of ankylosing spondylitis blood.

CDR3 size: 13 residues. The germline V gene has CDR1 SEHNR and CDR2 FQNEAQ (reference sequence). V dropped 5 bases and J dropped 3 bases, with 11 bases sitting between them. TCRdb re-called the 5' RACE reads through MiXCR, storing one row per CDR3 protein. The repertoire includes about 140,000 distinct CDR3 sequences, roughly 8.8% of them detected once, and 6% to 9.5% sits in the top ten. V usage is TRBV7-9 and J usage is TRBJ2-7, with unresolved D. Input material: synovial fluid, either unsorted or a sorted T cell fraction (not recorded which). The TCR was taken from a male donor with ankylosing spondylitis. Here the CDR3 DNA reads TGTGCCAGCAGCCCCCCGAATGGCTACGAGCAGTACTTC. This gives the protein CASSPPNGYEQYF.